This paragraph covers one T cell receptor beta chain sequence. Its antigen is as yet unknown. Per the germline V gene, CDR1 is SNHLY and CDR2 is FYNNEI. This CDR3 spans 13 amino acids. The V and J ends lost 7 bases and 6 bases respectively, with 12 bases between them. Sequenced by immunoSEQ multiplex PCR; TCRdb stores in-frame clones only, minus some. The table lists about 44,000 clones, approximately 81% of them singletons. These data are taken from a study of a mutant IDH1 vaccine in newly diagnosed glioma. Study details: Beforehand, treatment had been radiotherapy, temozolomide, or both; the majority received both.

Study outcomes and limitations: Vaccination elicited immune responses in roughly 93% of patients.

Noted time point: week 35, safety follow-up. Vaccination comprised doses that each held 300 ug of mutant IDH1 20-mer peptide, plus topical imiquimod. Astrocytomas found in donors were new, WHO grade 3 or 4, IDH1-mutant and ATRX-lost. This chain joins TRBV2 and TRBJ2-2, with D perhaps given as TRBD1 or TRBD2 (5 bases each). The sequencing used PBMCs, collected from a glioma patient whose treatment included an IDH1 peptide vaccine. The clonotype was recovered from a woman aged 40 to 49 with glioma. Some clones in this sample may be carry-over from other donors' samples. The CDR3 spells CASKGTASGELFF. Here the CDR3 DNA reads TGTGCCAGCAAGGGGACGGCATCCGGGGAGCTGTTTTTT.